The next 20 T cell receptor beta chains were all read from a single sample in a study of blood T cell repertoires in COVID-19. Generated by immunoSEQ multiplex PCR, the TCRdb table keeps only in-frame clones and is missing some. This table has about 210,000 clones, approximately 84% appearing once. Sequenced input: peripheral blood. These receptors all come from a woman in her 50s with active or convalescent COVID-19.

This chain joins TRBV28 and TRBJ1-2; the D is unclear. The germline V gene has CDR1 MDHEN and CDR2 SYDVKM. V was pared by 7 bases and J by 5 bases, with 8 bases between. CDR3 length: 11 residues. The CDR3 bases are TGTGCCAGCATGGCCAATTATGGCTACACCTTC. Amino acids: CASMANYGYTF.

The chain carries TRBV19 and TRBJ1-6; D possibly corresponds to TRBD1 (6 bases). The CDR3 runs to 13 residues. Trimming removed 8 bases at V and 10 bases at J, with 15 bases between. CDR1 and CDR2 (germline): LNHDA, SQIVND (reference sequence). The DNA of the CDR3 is TGTGCCAGTGGATGGACAGCCGGGTCACCCCTCCACTTT. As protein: CASGWTAGSPLHF.

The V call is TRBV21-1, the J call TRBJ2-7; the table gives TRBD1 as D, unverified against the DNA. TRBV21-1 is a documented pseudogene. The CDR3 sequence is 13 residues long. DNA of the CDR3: TGTGCCTGGCCAGGGTGTCCCTCCTACGAGCAGTACTTC. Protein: CAWPGCPSYEQYF.

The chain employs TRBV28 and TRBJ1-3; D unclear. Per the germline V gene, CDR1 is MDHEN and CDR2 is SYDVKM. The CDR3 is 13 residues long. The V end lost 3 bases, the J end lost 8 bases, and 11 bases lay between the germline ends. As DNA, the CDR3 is TGTGCCAGCAGTTTCCGCCTTCGGGACACCATATATTTT. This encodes CASSFRLRDTIYF. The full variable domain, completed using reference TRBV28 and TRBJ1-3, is DVKVTQSSRYLVKRTGEKVFLECVQDMDHENMFWYRQDPGLGLRLIYFSYDVKMKEKGDIPEGYSVSREKKERFSLILESASTNQTSMYLCASSFRLRDTIYFGEGSWLTVV.

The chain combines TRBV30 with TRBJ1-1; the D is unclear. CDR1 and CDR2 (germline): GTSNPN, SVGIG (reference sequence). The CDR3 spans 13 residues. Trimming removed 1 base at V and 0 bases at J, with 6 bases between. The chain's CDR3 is CAWSAKLNTEAFF. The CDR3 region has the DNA TGTGCCTGGAGTGCTAAATTGAACACTGAAGCTTTCTTT.

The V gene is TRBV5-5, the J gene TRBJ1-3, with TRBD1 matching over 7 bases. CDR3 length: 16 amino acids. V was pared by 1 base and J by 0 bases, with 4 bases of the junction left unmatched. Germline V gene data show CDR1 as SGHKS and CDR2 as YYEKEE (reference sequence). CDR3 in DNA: TGTGCCAGCAGCTTGCAGGGGGGTCTCTCTGGAAACACCATATATTTT. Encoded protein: CASSLQGGLSGNTIYF.

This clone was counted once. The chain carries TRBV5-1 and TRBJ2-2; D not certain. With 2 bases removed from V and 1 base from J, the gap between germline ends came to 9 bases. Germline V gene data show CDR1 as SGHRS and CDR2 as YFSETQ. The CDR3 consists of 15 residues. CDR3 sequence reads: CASSFEQRNTGELFF. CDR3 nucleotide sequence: TGCGCCAGCAGCTTTGAACAGAGGAACACCGGGGAGCTGTTTTTT.

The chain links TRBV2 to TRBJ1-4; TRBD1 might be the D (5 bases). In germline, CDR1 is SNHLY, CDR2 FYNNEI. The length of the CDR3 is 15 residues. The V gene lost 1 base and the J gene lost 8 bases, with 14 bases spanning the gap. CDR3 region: CASSEGGSSIEKLFF. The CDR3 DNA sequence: TGTGCCAGCAGTGAAGGGGGCTCGTCGATCGAAAAACTGTTTTTT.

The CDR3 bases are TGCGCCAGCAGCCTCCTAGCGGGGGTGTACAATGAGCAGTTCTTC. Protein product: CASSLLAGVYNEQFF. The V gene is TRBV4-1, the J gene TRBJ2-1; 10 nucleotides match TRBD2. CDR1 and CDR2 from the germline V gene are MGHRA and YSYEKL. The CDR3 has 15 amino acids. V dropped 4 bases and J dropped 4; count of bases not matched to a gene: 4.

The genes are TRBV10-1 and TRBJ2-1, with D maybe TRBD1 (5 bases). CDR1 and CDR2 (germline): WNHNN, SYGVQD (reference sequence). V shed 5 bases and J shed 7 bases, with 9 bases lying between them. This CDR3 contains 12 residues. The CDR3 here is CASSQGWNEQFF. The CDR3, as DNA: TGCGCCAGCAGTCAGGGTTGGAATGAGCAGTTCTTC.

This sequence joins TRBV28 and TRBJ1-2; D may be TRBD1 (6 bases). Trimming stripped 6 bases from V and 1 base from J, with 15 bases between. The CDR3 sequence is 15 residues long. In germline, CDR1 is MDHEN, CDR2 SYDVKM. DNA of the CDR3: TGTGCCAGCAGGGCTAGTAGGACAGTTAACTATGGCTACACCTTC. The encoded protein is CASRASRTVNYGYTF.

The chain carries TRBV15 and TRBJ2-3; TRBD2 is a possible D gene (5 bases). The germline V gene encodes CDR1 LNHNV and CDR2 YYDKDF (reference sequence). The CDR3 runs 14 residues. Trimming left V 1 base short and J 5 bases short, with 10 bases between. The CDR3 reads CATSRGREGDTQYF. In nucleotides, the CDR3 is TGTGCCACCAGCAGAGGTAGAGAGGGAGATACGCAGTATTTT.

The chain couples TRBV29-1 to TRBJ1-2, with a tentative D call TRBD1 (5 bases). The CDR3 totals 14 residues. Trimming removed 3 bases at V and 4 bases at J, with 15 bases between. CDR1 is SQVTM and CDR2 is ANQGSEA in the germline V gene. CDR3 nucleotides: TGCAGCGTTGATCCGGTGGACACTCCCTATGGCTACACCTTC. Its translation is CSVDPVDTPYGYTF. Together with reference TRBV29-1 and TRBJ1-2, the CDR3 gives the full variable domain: SAVISQKPSRDICQRGTSLTIQCQVDSQVTMMFWYRQQPGQSLTLIATANQGSEATYESGFVIDKFPISRPNLTFSTLTVSNMSPEDSSIYLCSVDPVDTPYGYTFGSGTRLTVV.

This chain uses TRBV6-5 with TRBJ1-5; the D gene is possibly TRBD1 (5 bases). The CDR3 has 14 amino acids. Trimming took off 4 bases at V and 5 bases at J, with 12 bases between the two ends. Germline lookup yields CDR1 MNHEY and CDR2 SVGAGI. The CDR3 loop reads CASSSHQGDQPQHF. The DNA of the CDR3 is TGTGCCAGCAGTTCACATCAAGGGGATCAGCCCCAGCATTTT.

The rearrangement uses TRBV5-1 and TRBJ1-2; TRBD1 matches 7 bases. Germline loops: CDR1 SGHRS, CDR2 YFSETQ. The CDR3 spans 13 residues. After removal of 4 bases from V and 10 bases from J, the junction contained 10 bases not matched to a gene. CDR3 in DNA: TGCGCCAGCAGCCCAGGTCCCGGACAGGACTACACCTTC. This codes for CASSPGPGQDYTF.

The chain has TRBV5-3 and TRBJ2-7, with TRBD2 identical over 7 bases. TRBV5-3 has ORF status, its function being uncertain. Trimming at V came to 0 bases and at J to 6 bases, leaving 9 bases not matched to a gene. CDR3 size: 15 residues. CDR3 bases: TGTGCCAGAAGCTTGGGGGCGGGAGAGGCCTCCGAGCAGTACTTC. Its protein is CARSLGAGEASEQYF.

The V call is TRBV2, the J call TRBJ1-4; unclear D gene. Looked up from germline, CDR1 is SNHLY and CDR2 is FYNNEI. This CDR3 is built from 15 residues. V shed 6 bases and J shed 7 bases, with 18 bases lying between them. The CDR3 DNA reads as TGTGCCAGCAGGATAAGGGAGGGTGCGGGTGAAAAACTGTTTTTT. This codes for CASRIREGAGEKLFF. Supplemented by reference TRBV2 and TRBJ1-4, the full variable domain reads EPEVTQTPSHQVTQMGQEVILRCVPISNHLYFYWYRQILGQKVEFLVSFYNNEISEKSEIFDDQFSVERPDGSNFTLKIRSTKLEDSAMYFCASRIREGAGEKLFFGSGTQLSVL.

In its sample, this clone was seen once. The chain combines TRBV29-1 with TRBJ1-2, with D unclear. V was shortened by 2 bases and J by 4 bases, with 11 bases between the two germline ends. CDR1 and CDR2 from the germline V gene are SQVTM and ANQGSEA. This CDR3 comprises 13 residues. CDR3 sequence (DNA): TGCAGCGTTGAAAGATGGCAGGCCTATGGCTACACCTTC. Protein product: CSVERWQAYGYTF.

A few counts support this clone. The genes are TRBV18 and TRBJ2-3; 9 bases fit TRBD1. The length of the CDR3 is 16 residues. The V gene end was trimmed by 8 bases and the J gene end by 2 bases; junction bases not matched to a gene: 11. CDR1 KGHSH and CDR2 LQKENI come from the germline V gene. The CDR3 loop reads CASVIPGQGPTDTQYF. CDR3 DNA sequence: TGTGCCAGCGTTATCCCGGGACAGGGTCCCACAGATACGCAGTATTTT.

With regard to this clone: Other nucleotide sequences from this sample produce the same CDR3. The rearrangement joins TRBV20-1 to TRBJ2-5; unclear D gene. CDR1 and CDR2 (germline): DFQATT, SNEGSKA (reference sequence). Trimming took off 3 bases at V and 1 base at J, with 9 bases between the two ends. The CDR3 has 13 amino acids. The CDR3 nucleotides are TGCAGTGCTAGTAACACAGCCCAAGAGACCCAGTACTTC. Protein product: CSASNTAQETQYF.